This TCR beta chain is drawn from a study of shared clonotypes between healthy human individuals. Method: immunoSEQ multiplex PCR; TCRdb's copy keeps in-frame clones and lacks some. The sample carries 85,000 to 100,000 clones, roughly three quarters recorded once. CDR1 and CDR2 (germline): GTSNPN, SVGIG (reference sequence). The CDR3 totals 13 residues. The V and J ends lost 2 bases and 5 bases respectively, with 12 bases between them. This clone was seen ten or more times. The clonotype originates from a man aged 25-40 years in good health. V and J are TRBV30 and TRBJ2-5; D remains unclear. Sequenced input: memory CD8+ T cells sorted from blood. Subset reported: CD45RO+ cells pooled with CCR7-negative TemRA cells. DNA of the CDR3: TGTGCCTGGAGTTTAGGGCCGTCGGAGACCCAGTACTTC. Protein product: CAWSLGPSETQYF. Complete variable domain (other parts from reference TRBV30 and TRBJ2-5): SQTIHQWPATLVQPVGSPLSLECTVEGTSNPNLYWYRQAAGRGLQLLFYSVGIGQISSEVPQNLSASRPQDRQFILSSKKLLLSDSGFYLCAWSLGPSETQYFGPGTRLLVL.